This T cell receptor (beta chain) was identified during a study of control samples from healthy donors and cancer patients. Repertoires were generated with immunoSEQ multiplex PCR, while TCRdb's copy carries only in-frame clones and drops some. The table has 150,000 or so clones, over 85% seen once. This CDR3 has 14 amino acids. Trimming at V came to 3 bases and at J to 9 bases, leaving 7 bases not matched to a gene. Germline V gene lookup returns CDR1 SGHRS and CDR2 YFSETQ. The receptor was isolated from a man aged 18 to 30 in good health. Sequencing was done on a sample of blood. The rearrangement uses TRBV5-1 and TRBJ2-2; 8 nucleotides align to TRBD2. Written as DNA, the CDR3 is TGCGCCAGCAGCTCGCTAGCGGGTGGCCGGGAGCTGTTTTTT. This gives the protein CASSSLAGGRELFF.